These T cell receptor beta chains were read from a single sample in a study of OX40 agonist ivuxolimab in advanced cancers. The assay was immunoSEQ multiplex PCR, and TCRdb's table has in-frame clones only and misses some. The repertoire has 80,000 or so clones, 89% of them found once; the top ten carry around 0.18%. Source: CD4+ or CD8+ T cells sorted from blood, taken in a trial of the OX40 agonist ivuxolimab. The receptors shown here come from an adult with an advanced solid tumor such as melanoma, head and neck, liver or kidney cancer. Both conserved end residues are part of each CDR3. D genes are given only for firm matches. Clone size is shown for a subset of rows, as once, few, many or a class of expanded clone.

d_call,clone_size,j_call,v_call,cdr3_nt,cdr3_aa
TRBD2,NA,TRBJ2-3,TRBV19,TGTGCCAGTATGCCTGGGAGCGGGGCTTCAGATACGCAGTATTTT,CASMPGSGASDTQYF
TRBD1,once,TRBJ2-7,TRBV5-1,TGCGCCAGCAGCCCACTTGCCGGGACAGGCGGCAACGAGCAGTACTTC,CASSPLAGTGGNEQYF
NA,once,TRBJ1-1,TRBV9,TGTGCCAGCAGCGTTGCAGGGTTTGGCACTGAAGCTTTCTTT,CASSVAGFGTEAFF
NA,NA,TRBJ2-3,TRBV7-2,TGTGCCAGCAGTAGTGGTGGTGCGGCCACGTCGTATTTT,CASSSGGAATSYF
NA,NA,TRBJ1-1,TRBV6-1,TGTGCCAGCAGTGAAGTAAGGTCGATGTACACTGAAGCTTTCTTT,CASSEVRSMYTEAFF
TRBD2,NA,TRBJ2-1,TRBV19,TGTGCCAGTAGATCGAGCCTAGCGGGAGTCTACAATGAGCAGTTCTTC,CASRSSLAGVYNEQFF
TRBD2,once,TRBJ2-1,TRBV30,TGTGCCTGGAGTGTGCTAGCGGGGGGGCCGGGTGAGCAGTTCTTC,CAWSVLAGGPGEQFF
NA,NA,TRBJ2-1,TRBV13,TGTGCCAGTCGGCGCGGGAATACCTACAATGAGCAGTTCTTC,CASRRGNTYNEQFF
NA,NA,TRBJ2-6,TRBV28,TGTGCCAGCACCTCGGGGGCTGGGGCCAACGTCCTGACTTTC,CASTSGAGANVLTF
NA,NA,TRBJ2-3,TRBV27,TGTGCCTCTTTATACCGGGCAGGTAGAAAGGATACGCAGTATTTT,CASLYRAGRKDTQYF
NA,NA,TRBJ2-1,TRBV11-2,TGTGCCAGCAGCTTAGACACCTCCTACAATGAGCAGTTCTTC,CASSLDTSYNEQFF
NA,once,TRBJ2-3,TRBV6-6,TGTGCCAGCAGTTACTATGGTACTAGCACAGATACGCAGTATTTT,CASSYYGTSTDTQYF
TRBD1,NA,TRBJ1-4,TRBV6-6,TGTGCCAGCAGTCCGGGACAGGGGAGAGAAAAACTGTTTTTT,CASSPGQGREKLFF
TRBD1,NA,TRBJ2-5,TRBV25-1,TGTGCCAGCAAGGGACAGCAGGAGACCCAGTACTTC,CASKGQQETQYF
TRBD1,NA,TRBJ2-1,TRBV29-1,TGCAGCGTTGATACAGGGGGCCAGTACAATGAGCAGTTCTTC,CSVDTGGQYNEQFF
TRBD1,NA,TRBJ2-7,TRBV30,TGTGCCGGAGGACAGGGGTCATACGAGCAGTACTTC,CAGGQGSYEQYF